This T cell receptor (beta chain) was recovered during a study of CD8 T cells in Susac syndrome (dated by TCRdb to about 2019). Some background on the complete study: Whether CD8+ T cell activation and differentiation in Susac syndrome was antigen driven was tested using repertoire sequencing. The clonality of the CD8+ T cell repertoire was compared across approximately 12 healthy donors, about 14 Susac syndrome patients and roughly 16 multiple sclerosis patients. General findings and caveats noted by the study authors: The number of individuals in the TCR sequencing and HLA analysis was acknowledged as relatively small.

Peripheral blood CD8+ and CD4+ T cells from healthy donors, Susac syndrome patients and multiple sclerosis patients were profiled by high-throughput TCR beta sequencing. Treatment-naive patients with stable or active relapsing-remitting disease fulfilling revised McDonald criteria were used as multiple sclerosis controls. Bulk CD8+ and CD4+ T cells were purified by magnetic negative isolation, whereas CD8+ TEMRA cells were enriched by FACS. Blood was drawn into EDTA tubes, processed within 24 hours, and PBMCs were isolated by density gradient centrifugation. PBMCs intended for TCR sequencing were cryopreserved in liquid nitrogen and were subsequently thawed in a 37 degrees C water bath. The sorted or isolated CD4+, CD8+ and CD8+ TEMRA cells reached a purity of at least 90%. Note on this clonotype: Its antigen remains unidentified. The record has no base qualities; no much larger clone is one base away.

CDR1 and CDR2 are drawn from the germline V gene (reference sequence): MNHEY, SMNVEV. The CDR3 spans 18 residues, from the cysteine through the phenylalanine. The kept DNA is CDR3 alone, 54 bases in frame from the first base. Trimmed from V: 4 bases; trimmed from J: 5 bases; junction bases lacking a gene match: 17. RNA was extracted using the RNeasy kit, and roughly 0.45 to 1 microgram was reverse transcribed with random hexamers. The immunoSEQ multiplex PCR assay, which covers 54 Vbeta and 13 Jbeta segments, was used to amplify TCR beta CDR3 regions. To correct PCR amplification bias, a synthetic template baseline was used for both primer optimization and computational correction. From the authors' description of their analysis: Reads were annotated to V, D and J genes per IMGT and analyzed with immunoSEQ Analyzer, keeping only productive sequences. Clonality was calculated as one minus the Shannon entropy normalized by log2 of the number of productive unique sequences. For each patient and control, public and private clones were evaluated among the 100 most prevalent clones. Susac-specific clones were defined as absent from healthy and MS cohorts, 850 to 1,300 published viral clones and other ImmuneACCESS disease sequences. In-frame beta chains were kept once TCRdb had trimmed the public reads at Q25 with fastp and called clones with MiXCR. All rows with the same CDR3 protein become a single entry with the most common DNA and genes. Here the V and J calls rest on TCRdb's processing, not on the authors' analysis. Here the sample has 250,000 to 350,000 distinct CDR3 sequences; 70% to 90% occur a single time. 0.11% of the sample is in the top ten clones.

The origin of this receptor is a human donor with multiple sclerosis. The chain joins TRBV27 to TRBJ2-5, with 9 bases matching TRBD1. Sequences were obtained from CD8+ T cells from PBMCs. The CDR3 protein is CASSSARTGAFGGETQYF. The base sequence is TGTGCCAGCAGTTCGGCCCGGACAGGGGCCTTCGGAGGGGAGACCCAGTACTTC.